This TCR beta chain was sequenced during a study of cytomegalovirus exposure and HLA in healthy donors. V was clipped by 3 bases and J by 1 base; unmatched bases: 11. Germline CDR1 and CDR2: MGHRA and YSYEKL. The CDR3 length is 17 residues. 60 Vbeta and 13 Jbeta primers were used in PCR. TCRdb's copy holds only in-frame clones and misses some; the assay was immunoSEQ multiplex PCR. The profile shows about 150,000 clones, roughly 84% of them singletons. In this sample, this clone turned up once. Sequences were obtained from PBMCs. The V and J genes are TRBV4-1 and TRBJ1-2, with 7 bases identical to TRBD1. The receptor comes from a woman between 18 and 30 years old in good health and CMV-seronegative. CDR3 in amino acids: CASSHAKTGIHNYGYTF. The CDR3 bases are TGCGCCAGCAGCCACGCAAAGACAGGGATTCATAACTATGGCTACACCTTC.